This T cell receptor beta chain emerged from a study of breast tumors, draining lymph nodes, adjacent tissues. TCRdb itself ran the multiplex PCR reads through MiXCR, one entry per CDR3 protein. In the table there are fewer than 150,000 distinct CDR3 sequences, around 20% of which are singletons. Samples came from axillary lymph nodes draining the breast cancer. General study findings and limits: Data only fit, rather than demonstrated, lymph node origin of most tumor T cells. Compared with basal-like, luminal-like tumors shared significantly more repertoire with nontumor tissue. Compared with lymph nodes, tumors were less diverse; compared with nontumor tissue, more. The data were judged consistent with most tumor T cells coming from lymph node and expanding in tumor.

The germline V gene encodes CDR1 MNHNY and CDR2 SVGAGI (reference sequence). Unmatched junction bases numbered 13, after V lost 5 bases and J lost 7 bases. The length of the CDR3 is 16 residues. With regard to this clonotype: Its target is unknown.

This sequence joins TRBV6-6 and TRBJ1-4, with 7 bases that match TRBD1. The TCR was taken from a female donor with breast cancer. Some clones in this sample may be carry-over from other donors' samples. The sample taken for sequencing was axillary lymph node tissue. The CDR3 bases are TGTGCCAGCAGTGCGACAGGGACGATATGGGGTGAAAAACTGTTTTTT. Its translation is CASSATGTIWGEKLFF.